The clone carrying this T cell receptor beta chain was picked up one time. The sample comes from a study of memory CD4+ T cells and cytomegalovirus serostatus. Study at large: Of the healthy Belgian adults, 9 or 10 were CMV seropositive and 24 seronegative.

Single viable CD3+CD4+CD8-CD45RO+ cells were sorted as the memory CD4+ T cells. After thawing, CD4+ T cells were positively selected. The CDR3 is 15 amino acids. CDR1 and CDR2 from the germline V gene are SGHTA and FQGTGA. Losses at the gene ends were 5 bases for V and 7 bases for J; bases not matched to a gene: 6. Method: immunoSEQ multiplex PCR; TCRdb's copy keeps in-frame clones and lacks some. The data show under 55,000 clones, around three quarters seen once. The sequence was collected from an adult in good health and CMV-seronegative. Sequenced material: memory CD4+ T cells from blood. V and J are TRBV7-3 and TRBJ1-6; 9 bases match TRBD1. Here the CDR3 DNA reads TGTGCCAGCAGCGCCGCCGGGACAGGGAATTCACCCCTCCACTTT. Its protein product is CASSAAGTGNSPLHF. The whole variable domain, filled in from reference TRBV7-3 and TRBJ1-6, reads GAGVSQTPSNKVTEKGKYVELRCDPISGHTALYWYRQSLGQGPEFLIYFQGTGAADDSGLPNDRFFAVRPEGSVSTLKIQRTERGDSAVYLCASSAAGTGNSPLHFGNGTRLTVT.